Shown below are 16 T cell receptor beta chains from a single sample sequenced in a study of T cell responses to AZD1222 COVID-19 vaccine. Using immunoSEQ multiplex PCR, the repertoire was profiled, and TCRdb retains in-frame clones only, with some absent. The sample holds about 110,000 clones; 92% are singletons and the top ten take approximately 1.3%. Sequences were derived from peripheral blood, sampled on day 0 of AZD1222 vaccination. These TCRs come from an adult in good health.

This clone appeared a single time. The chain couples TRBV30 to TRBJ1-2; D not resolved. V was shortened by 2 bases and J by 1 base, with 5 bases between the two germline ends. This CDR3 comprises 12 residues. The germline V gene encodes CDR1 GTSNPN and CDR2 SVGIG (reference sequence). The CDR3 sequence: CAWSFGNYGYTF. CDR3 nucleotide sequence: TGTGCCTGGAGTTTCGGTAACTATGGCTACACCTTC.

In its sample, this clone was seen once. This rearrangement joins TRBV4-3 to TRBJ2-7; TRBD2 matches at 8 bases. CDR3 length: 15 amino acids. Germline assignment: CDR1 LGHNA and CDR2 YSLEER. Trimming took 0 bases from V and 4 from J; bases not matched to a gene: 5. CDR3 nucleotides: TGCGCCAGCAGCCAAGACAGCGGGAGAAGATACGAGCAGTACTTC. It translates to CASSQDSGRRYEQYF.

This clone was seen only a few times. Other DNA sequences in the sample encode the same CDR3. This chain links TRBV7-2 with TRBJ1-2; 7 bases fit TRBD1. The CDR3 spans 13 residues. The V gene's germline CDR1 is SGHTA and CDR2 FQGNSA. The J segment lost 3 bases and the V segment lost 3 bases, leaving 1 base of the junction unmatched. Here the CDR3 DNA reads TGTGCCAGCAGCTTGGGACAGCACTATGGCTACACCTTC. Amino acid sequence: CASSLGQHYGYTF.

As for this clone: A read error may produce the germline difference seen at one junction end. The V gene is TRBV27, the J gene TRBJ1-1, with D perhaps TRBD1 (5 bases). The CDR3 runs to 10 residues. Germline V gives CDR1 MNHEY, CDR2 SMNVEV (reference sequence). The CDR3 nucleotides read TGTGCCAGCAGTTATAGGGGCACGATCTTT. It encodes CASSYRGTIF.

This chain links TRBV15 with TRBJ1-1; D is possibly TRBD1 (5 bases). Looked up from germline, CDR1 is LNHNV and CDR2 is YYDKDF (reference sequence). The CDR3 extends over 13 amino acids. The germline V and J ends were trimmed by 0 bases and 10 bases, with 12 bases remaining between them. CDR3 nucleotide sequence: TGTGCCACCAGCAGAGATCGGGCGGGGACAGCTTTCTTT. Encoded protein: CATSRDRAGTAFF. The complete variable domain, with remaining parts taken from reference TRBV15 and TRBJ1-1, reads DAMVIQNPRYQVTQFGKPVTLSCSQTLNHNVMYWYQQKSSQAPKLLFHYYDKDFNNEADTPDNFQSRRPNTSFCFLDIRSPGLGDTAMYLCATSRDRAGTAFFGQGTRLTVV.

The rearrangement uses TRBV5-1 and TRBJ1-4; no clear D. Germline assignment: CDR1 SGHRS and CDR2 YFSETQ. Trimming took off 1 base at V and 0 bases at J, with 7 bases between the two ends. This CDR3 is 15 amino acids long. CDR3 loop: CASSLTPATNEKLFF. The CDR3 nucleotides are TGCGCCAGCAGCTTGACACCCGCAACTAATGAAAAACTGTTTTTT.

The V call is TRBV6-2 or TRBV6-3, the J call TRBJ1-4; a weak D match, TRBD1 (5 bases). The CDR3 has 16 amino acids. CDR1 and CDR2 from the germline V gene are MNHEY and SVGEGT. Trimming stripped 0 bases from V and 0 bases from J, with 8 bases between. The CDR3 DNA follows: TGTGCCAGCAGTTACTCTGGGACTGCAACTAATGAAAAACTGTTTTTT. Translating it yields CASSYSGTATNEKLFF.

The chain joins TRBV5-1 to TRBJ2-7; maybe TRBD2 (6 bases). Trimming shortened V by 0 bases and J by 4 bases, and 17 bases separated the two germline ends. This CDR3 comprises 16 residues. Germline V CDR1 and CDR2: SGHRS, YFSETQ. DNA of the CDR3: TGCGCCAGCAGCTTGGAGACTCTTACCCGGGGGTACGAGCAGTACTTC. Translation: CASSLETLTRGYEQYF.

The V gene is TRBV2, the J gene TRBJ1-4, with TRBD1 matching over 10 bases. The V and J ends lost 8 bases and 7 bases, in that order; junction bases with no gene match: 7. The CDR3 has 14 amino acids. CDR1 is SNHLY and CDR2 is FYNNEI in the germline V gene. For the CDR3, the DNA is TGTGCCAGCCTAGGAAGGGACAGGGGTGAAAAACTGTTTTTT. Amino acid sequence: CASLGRDRGEKLFF.

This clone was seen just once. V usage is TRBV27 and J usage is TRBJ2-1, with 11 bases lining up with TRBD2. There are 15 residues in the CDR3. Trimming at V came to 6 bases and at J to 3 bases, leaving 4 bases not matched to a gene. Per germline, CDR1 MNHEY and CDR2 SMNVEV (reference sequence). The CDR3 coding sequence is TGTGCCAGCAGCGACGGGACTAGCGGCTACAATGAGCAGTTCTTC. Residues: CASSDGTSGYNEQFF.

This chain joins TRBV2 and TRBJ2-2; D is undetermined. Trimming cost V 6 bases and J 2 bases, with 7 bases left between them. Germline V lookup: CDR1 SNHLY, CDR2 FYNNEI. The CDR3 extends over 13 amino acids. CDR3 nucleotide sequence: TGTGCCAGCAGGCAGACAAACACCGGGGAGCTGTTTTTT. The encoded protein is CASRQTNTGELFF.

The CDR3 sequence is CASSYRGQGLATDTQYF. DNA of the CDR3: TGTGCCAGCAGTTACCGAGGACAGGGACTAGCGACAGATACGCAGTATTTT. The chain employs TRBV6-2 or TRBV6-3 and TRBJ2-3; TRBD2 matches at 10 bases. Germline CDR1 is MNHEY and CDR2 is SVGEGT. The CDR3 extends over 17 amino acids. V lost 2 bases, J lost 3 bases, and 8 bases stayed unmatched.

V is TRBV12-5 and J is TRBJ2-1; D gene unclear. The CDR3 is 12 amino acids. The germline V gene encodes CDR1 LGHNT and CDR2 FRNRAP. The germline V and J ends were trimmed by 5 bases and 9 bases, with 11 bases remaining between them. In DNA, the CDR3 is TGTGCTAGTGGTCCCTGGCTCAGTGAGCAGTTCTTC. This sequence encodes CASGPWLSEQFF.

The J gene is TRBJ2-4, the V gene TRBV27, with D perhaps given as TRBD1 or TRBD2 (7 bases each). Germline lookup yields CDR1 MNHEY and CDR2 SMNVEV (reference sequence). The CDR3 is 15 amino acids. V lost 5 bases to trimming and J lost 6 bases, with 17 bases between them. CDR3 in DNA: TGTGCCAGCAGTCCCCGAAGGGAGGGGGCAAACATTCAGTACTTC. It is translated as CASSPRREGANIQYF.

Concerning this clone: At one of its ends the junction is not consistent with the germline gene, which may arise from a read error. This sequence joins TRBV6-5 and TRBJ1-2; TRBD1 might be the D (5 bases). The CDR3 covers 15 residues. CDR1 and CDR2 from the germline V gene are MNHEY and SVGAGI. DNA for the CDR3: TGTGCCAGCACCGAAAGGAGGGCAGGGATCTATGACTACACCTTC. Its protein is CASTERRAGIYDYTF.

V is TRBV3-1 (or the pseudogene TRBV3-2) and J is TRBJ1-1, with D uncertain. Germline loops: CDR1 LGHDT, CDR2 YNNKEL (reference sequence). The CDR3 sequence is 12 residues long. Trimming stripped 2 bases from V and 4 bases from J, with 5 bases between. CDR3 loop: CASSQLGTEAFF. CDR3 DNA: TGTGCCAGCAGCCAATTAGGCACTGAAGCTTTCTTT.